Each of the 20 T cell receptor beta chains below was sequenced from the same sample in a study of graft-versus-host responses after intestinal transplantation. Method: immunoSEQ multiplex PCR; TCRdb's copy keeps in-frame clones and lacks some. The sample has around 100,000 clones; roughly 93% are singletons. Their target antigens are unknown. The input for sequencing was unstimulated CD8+ T cells sorted from spleen or lymph node cells, taken before transplant. These receptors were taken from a human donor who was the organ donor for an intestinal transplant.

This chain uses TRBV19 with TRBJ2-7; D is unclear. V was shortened by 3 bases and J by 0 bases, with 9 bases between the two germline ends. There are 14 residues in the CDR3. Germline V gene sequence: CDR1 LNHDA, CDR2 SQIVND (reference sequence). Written as DNA, the CDR3 is TGTGCCAGTAGTATCTTTCCGGACTCCTACGAGCAGTACTTC. Translated, it gives CASSIFPDSYEQYF.

V gene TRBV6-1 combines with J gene TRBJ2-1; TRBD2 is a possible D gene (5 bases). The germline CDR1 and CDR2 sequences are MNHNS and SASEGT. This CDR3 has 15 residues. V dropped 1 base and J dropped 5 bases, with 12 bases sitting between them. The CDR3 loop reads CASSEVGGPNNEQFF. The CDR3 DNA sequence: TGTGCCAGCAGTGAAGTGGGCGGGCCTAACAATGAGCAGTTCTTC.

This chain joins TRBV4-3 and TRBJ2-7, with a tentative D call TRBD1 (6 bases). Trimming removed 1 base from V and 1 base from J, with 11 bases in between. Looked up from germline, CDR1 is LGHNA and CDR2 is YSLEER. This CDR3 is 15 amino acids long. The CDR3 nucleotides are TGCGCCAGCAGCCAAGGACAGGCTGGGTCCTACGAGCAGTACTTC. It specifies CASSQGQAGSYEQYF.

V gene TRBV27 combines with J gene TRBJ1-1; 9 bases line up with TRBD1. The CDR3 is made up of 15 amino acids. J gave up 1 base and V 4 bases, and 4 bases lay outside the gene matches. The germline CDR1 and CDR2 sequences are MNHEY and SMNVEV (reference sequence). The CDR3 loop reads CASSSGQGSNTEAFF. The CDR3 bases are TGTGCCAGCAGTTCTGGACAGGGGTCGAACACTGAAGCTTTCTTT.

The chain uses TRBV19 and TRBJ1-5, with 7 bases that match TRBD1. This CDR3 contains 15 residues. The germline V gene has CDR1 LNHDA and CDR2 SQIVND (reference sequence). The junction had 9 bases not matched to a gene; V was cut back by 5 bases and J by 5 bases. CDR3 residues: CASSPPGQDHQPQHF. The CDR3 nucleotides are TGTGCCAGTAGTCCCCCTGGACAGGATCATCAGCCCCAGCATTTT.

The chain employs TRBV29-1 and TRBJ2-1; D remains ambiguous. The V and J ends lost 2 bases and 3 bases respectively, with 11 bases between them. Germline assignment: CDR1 SQVTM and CDR2 ANQGSEA. The CDR3 is 14 amino acids. CDR3 coding DNA: TGCAGCGTTGAACCCCCAAACAGCTACAATGAGCAGTTCTTC. Residues: CSVEPPNSYNEQFF.

This chain's CDR3 is CASSGGLAGQETQYF. DNA for the CDR3: TGTGCCAGCAGCGGAGGACTAGCAGGGCAAGAGACCCAGTACTTC. This chain links TRBV2 with TRBJ2-5; 8 nucleotides line up with TRBD2. Unmatched junction bases numbered 8, after V lost 6 bases and J lost 2 bases. CDR1 is SNHLY and CDR2 is FYNNEI in the germline V gene. The CDR3 runs to 15 residues. Looking up the rest from reference TRBV2 and TRBJ2-5 gives the full variable domain: EPEVTQTPSHQVTQMGQEVILRCVPISNHLYFYWYRQILGQKVEFLVSFYNNEISEKSEIFDDQFSVERPDGSNFTLKIRSTKLEDSAMYFCASSGGLAGQETQYFGPGTRLLVL.

To note about this clone: The junction shows a germline mismatch at one end, possibly a read error. The chain uses TRBV7-7 and TRBJ2-5; 10 bases are a match to TRBD2. Germline V CDR1 and CDR2: SSHAT, FNYEAQ (reference sequence). This CDR3 region has 15 residues. The chain's CDR3 is CASSLASGGQETQYF. The DNA of the CDR3 is TGTGCTAGCAGCTTAGCTAGCGGGGGACAAGAGACCCAGTACTTC.

V gene TRBV7-8 combines with J gene TRBJ2-7; D is perhaps TRBD2 (6 bases). From germline, CDR1 is SGHVS and CDR2 FQNEAQ. This CDR3 spans 15 amino acids. V lost 1 base, J lost 2 bases, and 12 bases lay in between. DNA of the CDR3: TGTGCCAGCAGCTTAGTGGGGGGAGCAACCTACGAGCAGTACTTC. Translation gives CASSLVGGATYEQYF.

V is TRBV28 and J is TRBJ1-1; no clear D gene. V gave up 0 bases and J gave up 1 base, with 6 bases separating them. The CDR3 totals 14 residues. CDR1 is MDHEN, CDR2 SYDVKM, per germline. The DNA for the CDR3 is TGTGCCAGCAGTTTATGGTTGAAGAACACTGAAGCTTTCTTT. Amino acid sequence: CASSLWLKNTEAFF.

This chain links TRBV11-2 with TRBJ2-7; 8 nucleotides line up with TRBD2. CDR3 size: 14 residues. Germline assignment: CDR1 SGHAT and CDR2 FQNNGV. V trimming: 3 bases; J trimming: 4 bases; junction bases outside the gene matches: 5. Written as DNA, the CDR3 is TGTGCCAGCAGCTTTACTAGCGGATTTTACGAGCAGTACTTC. It codes for CASSFTSGFYEQYF.

Turning to this clone: The germline gene is not matched at one end of the junction; a read error may be the cause. The same CDR3 is also encoded by other DNA sequences in this sample. This chain uses TRBV10-3 with TRBJ2-5; D is unclear. Germline V gene data show CDR1 as ENHRY and CDR2 as SYGVKD. This CDR3 is built from 14 residues. CDR3 sequence: CAISESKFSETQYF. CDR3 nucleotide sequence: TGTGCCATTAGTGAGTCGAAATTTTCAGAGACCCAGTACTTC.

For the CDR3, the DNA is TGTGCCAGCAGCTTAGACTTAGGACTAGCGGGATCCACCGGGGAGCTGTTTTTT. This codes for CASSLDLGLAGSTGELFF. The chain employs TRBV11-2 and TRBJ2-2; 12 bases match TRBD2. The CDR3 consists of 18 residues. Germline-derived CDR1 and CDR2 are SGHAT and FQNNGV. The junction had 6 bases not matched to a gene; V was cut back by 0 bases and J by 4 bases.

This rearrangement joins TRBV6-1 to TRBJ1-2; D might be TRBD1 (6 bases). V was cut by 6 bases and J by 3 bases, with 11 bases left in between. The germline V gene has CDR1 MNHNS and CDR2 SASEGT. This CDR3 contains 13 residues. CDR3 DNA sequence: TGTGCCAGCAGAAAACACAGGGACTATGGCTACACCTTC. Its protein product is CASRKHRDYGYTF.

The chain employs TRBV10-3 and TRBJ2-7; the D is unclear. The CDR3 consists of 12 residues. Germline V gene lookup returns CDR1 ENHRY and CDR2 SYGVKD. The V and J ends lost 1 base and 1 base respectively, with 2 bases between them. CDR3 coding DNA: TGTGCCATCAGTGAGTTGTCCTACGAGCAGTACTTC. Protein product: CAISELSYEQYF.

This sequence joins TRBV5-1 and TRBJ2-7; TRBD1 aligns across 8 bases. Germline V gives CDR1 SGHRS, CDR2 YFSETQ. The junction had 10 bases not matched to a gene; V was cut back by 2 bases and J by 6 bases. This CDR3 comprises 15 residues. CDR3 nucleotide sequence: TGCGCCAGCAGCTTCGGACAGGGCATTACTTCCGAGCAGTACTTC. Its translation: CASSFGQGITSEQYF.

The chain uses TRBV6-5 and TRBJ2-7; 8 nucleotides match TRBD1. V shed 2 bases and J 2 bases; nucleotides not matched to a gene: 5. The germline CDR1 and CDR2 sequences are MNHEY and SVGAGI. The CDR3 is 15 residues long. CDR3 bases: TGTGCCAGCAGTTACGGGGCAGGGGGCACCTACGAGCAGTACTTC. This encodes CASSYGAGGTYEQYF.

Comment on this clone: Different DNA sequences within this sample yield the same CDR3. The chain carries TRBV15 and TRBJ1-1, with D perhaps matching TRBD1 (5 bases). The ends were cut back, 0 bases at V and 4 bases at J, with 21 bases in the middle. This CDR3 spans 18 amino acids. Looked up from germline, CDR1 is LNHNV and CDR2 is YYDKDF (reference sequence). CDR3: CATSRDLNPPGRATEAFF. The CDR3 DNA is TGTGCCACCAGCAGAGATTTGAATCCCCCAGGGAGGGCCACTGAAGCTTTCTTT. Variable domain in full (rest from reference TRBV15 and TRBJ1-1): DAMVIQNPRYQVTQFGKPVTLSCSQTLNHNVMYWYQQKSSQAPKLLFHYYDKDFNNEADTPDNFQSRRPNTSFCFLDIRSPGLGDTAMYLCATSRDLNPPGRATEAFFGQGTRLTVV.

The chain has TRBV29-1 and TRBJ1-3; possibly TRBD1 for D (5 bases). The length of the CDR3 is 16 residues. CDR1 is SQVTM and CDR2 is ANQGSEA in the germline V gene. V lost 6 bases and J 2 bases, leaving 20 bases between the germline ends. The CDR3 loop reads CSVLWRSGRAGNTIYF. The CDR3 DNA is TGCAGCGTCCTATGGCGGTCAGGGAGAGCTGGAAACACCATATATTTT. The variable domain in full, completed from reference TRBV29-1 and TRBJ1-3, reads SAVISQKPSRDICQRGTSLTIQCQVDSQVTMMFWYRQQPGQSLTLIATANQGSEATYESGFVIDKFPISRPNLTFSTLTVSNMSPEDSSIYLCSVLWRSGRAGNTIYFGEGSWLTVV.

The chain has TRBV5-1 and TRBJ2-1; tentative D call: TRBD2 (6 bases). The CDR3 has 15 amino acids. Trimming cost V 2 bases and J 8 bases, with 17 bases left between them. Germline V CDR1 and CDR2: SGHRS, YFSETQ. The CDR3 is CASSLAGTPSHEQFF. The DNA for the CDR3 is TGCGCCAGCAGCTTAGCCGGGACTCCGTCCCATGAGCAGTTCTTC.